This entry is about one TCR beta chain. As yet, its antigen is unknown. The same CDR3 can be traced to other DNA sequences in this sample. V dropped 0 bases and J dropped 3 bases, with 4 bases sitting between them. CDR1 SGDLS and CDR2 YYNGEE come from the germline V gene. The CDR3 loop spans 14 amino acids. These data belong to a study of Ad26.COV2.S vaccination and SARS-CoV-2 variants. Study-wide points: Marked by substantial breadth, spike-specific CD8+ and CD4+ T cell responses were reportedly seen after vaccination. Vaccine and placebo groups showed comparable non-spike TCR breadth. Researchers cautioned that TCR breadth and depth analyses may have underestimated total T cell responses.

Sequencing used immunoSEQ multiplex PCR; TCRdb keeps in-frame clones, though not all of them. This table holds some 350,000 clones, about 90% found once. The sequenced sample was peripheral blood, obtained after recovery from COVID-19. The V gene is TRBV9, the J gene TRBJ1-6; D is ambiguous. This receptor was taken from a human donor who had recovered from COVID-19. The DNA for the CDR3 is TGTGCCAGCAGCGTAGACAGCTATAATTCACCCCTCCACTTT. Amino acid sequence: CASSVDSYNSPLHF.